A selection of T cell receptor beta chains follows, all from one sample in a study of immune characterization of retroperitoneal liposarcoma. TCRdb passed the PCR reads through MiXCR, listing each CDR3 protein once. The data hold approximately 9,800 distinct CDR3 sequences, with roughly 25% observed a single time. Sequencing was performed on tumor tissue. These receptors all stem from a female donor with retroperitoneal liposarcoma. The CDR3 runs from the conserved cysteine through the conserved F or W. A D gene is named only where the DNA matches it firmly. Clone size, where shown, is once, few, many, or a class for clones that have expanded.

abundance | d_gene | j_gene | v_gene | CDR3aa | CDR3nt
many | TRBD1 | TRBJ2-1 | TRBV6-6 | CASSYQGAGDEQFF | TGTGCCAGCAGTTACCAGGGGGCCGGAGACGAGCAGTTCTTC
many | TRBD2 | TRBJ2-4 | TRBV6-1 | CASTREGTPGNIQYF | TGTGCCAGCACTAGGGAGGGGACGCCGGGAAACATTCAGTACTTC
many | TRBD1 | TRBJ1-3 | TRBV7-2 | CASSPDRVDGNTIYF | TGTGCCAGCAGCCCGGACAGGGTGGACGGAAACACCATATATTTT
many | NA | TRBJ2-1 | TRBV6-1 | CASSPGDNEQFF | TGTGCCAGCAGCCCGGGGGACAATGAGCAGTTCTTC
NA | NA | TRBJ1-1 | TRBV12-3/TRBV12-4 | CASSPGQRAFF | TGTGCCAGCAGTCCCGGCCAGAGGGCTTTCTTT
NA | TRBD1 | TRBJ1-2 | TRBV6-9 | CASSYRQGNGYTF | TGTGCCAGCAGTTACAGACAGGGGAATGGCTACACCTTC
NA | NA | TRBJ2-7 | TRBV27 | CVSSAGTTNNEQYF | TGTGTCAGCAGTGCCGGGACCACTAACAATGAGCAGTACTTC
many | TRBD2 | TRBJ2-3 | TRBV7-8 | CASSLVGLAGADTQYF | TGTGCCAGCAGCTTAGTGGGACTAGCGGGAGCAGATACGCAGTATTTT
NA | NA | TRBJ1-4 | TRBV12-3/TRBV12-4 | CASSPMSEKLFF | TGTGCCAGCAGCCCCATGTCTGAAAAACTGTTTTTT
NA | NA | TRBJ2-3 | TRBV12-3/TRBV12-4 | CASSLAVVGLTDTQYF | TGTGCCAGCAGTTTAGCGGTTGTGGGACTTACAGATACGCAGTATTTT
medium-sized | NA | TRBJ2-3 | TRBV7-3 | CASSLSPTSASTDTQYF | TGTGCCAGCAGCTTATCCCCCACCTCTGCTAGCACAGATACGCAGTATTTT
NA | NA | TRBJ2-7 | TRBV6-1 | CASSVGLEGYNEQYF | TGTGCCAGCAGTGTCGGGCTAGAGGGGTACAATGAGCAGTACTTC
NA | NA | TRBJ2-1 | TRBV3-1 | CASSQAMGVSNEQFF | TGTGCCAGCAGCCAAGCTATGGGGGTGAGTAATGAGCAGTTCTTC
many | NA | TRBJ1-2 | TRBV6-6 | CASSYSLRGLYGYTF | TGTGCCAGCAGTTACTCGCTCCGGGGCCTCTATGGCTACACCTTC
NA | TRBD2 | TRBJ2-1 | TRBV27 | CASSYYPVREGYGNEQFF | TGTGCCAGCAGTTACTACCCCGTGCGGGAGGGTTATGGCAATGAGCAGTTCTTC
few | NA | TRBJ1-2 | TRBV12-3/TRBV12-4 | CASSFGNYGYTF | TGTGCCAGCAGTTTTGGGAACTATGGCTACACCTTC
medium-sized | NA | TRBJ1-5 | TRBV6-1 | CASTRGGSNQPQHF | TGTGCCAGCACTAGGGGGGGTAGCAATCAGCCCCAGCATTTT
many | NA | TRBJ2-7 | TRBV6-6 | CASSYSRGTEQYF | TGTGCCAGCAGTTACTCGCGAGGGACCGAGCAGTACTTC
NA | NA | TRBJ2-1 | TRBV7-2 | CASSRSSSNFYNEQFF | TGTGCCAGCAGCAGGAGTTCTTCCAATTTCTACAATGAGCAGTTCTTC
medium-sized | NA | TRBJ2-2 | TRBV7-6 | CASSLLGFTGELFF | TGTGCCAGCAGCTTACTGGGCTTCACCGGGGAGCTGTTTTTT
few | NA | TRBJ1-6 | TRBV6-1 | CASSLRADNNSPLHF | TGTGCCAGCAGTTTGAGGGCAGATAATAATTCACCCCTCCACTTT
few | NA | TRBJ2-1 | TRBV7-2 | CASTPTRTEYEQFF | TGTGCCAGCACCCCGACCCGGACGGAGTACGAGCAGTTCTTC
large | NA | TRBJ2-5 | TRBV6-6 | CASSYGLGQETQYF | TGTGCCAGCAGTTACGGCCTAGGACAAGAGACCCAGTACTTC
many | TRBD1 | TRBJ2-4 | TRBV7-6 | CASSLAEGAYIQYF | TGTGCCAGCAGCTTAGCAGAGGGGGCGTACATTCAGTACTTC
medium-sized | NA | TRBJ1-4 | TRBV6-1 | CASSDRVREKLFF | TGTGCCAGCAGTGACAGGGTACGGGAAAAACTGTTTTTT
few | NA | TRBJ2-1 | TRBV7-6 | CASRSNQGGRGTYEQFF | TGTGCCAGCAGATCTAACCAGGGGGGGCGGGGAACCTACGAGCAGTTCTTC
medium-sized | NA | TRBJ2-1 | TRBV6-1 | CASSSPGGSYNEQFF | TGTGCCAGCAGCTCCCCGGGGGGCAGCTACAATGAGCAGTTCTTC
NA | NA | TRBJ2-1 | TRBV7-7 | CASSPDSLSYNEQFF | TGTGCTAGCAGCCCCGACAGCCTCTCCTACAATGAGCAGTTCTTC
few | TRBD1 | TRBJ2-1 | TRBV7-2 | CASSSETGTSYEQFF | TGTGCCAGCAGCTCAGAGACAGGGACCTCCTACGAGCAGTTCTTC
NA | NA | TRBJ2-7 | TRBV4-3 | CASSWDSNYEQYF | TGCGCCAGCAGCTGGGACTCCAACTACGAGCAGTACTTC
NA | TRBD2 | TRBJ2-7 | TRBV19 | CASSIARGGYEQYF | TGTGCCAGTAGTATAGCCCGGGGGGGCTACGAGCAGTACTTC
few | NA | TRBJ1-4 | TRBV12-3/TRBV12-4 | CASTLRLLGEKLFF | TGTGCCAGCACCTTGCGCCTATTGGGTGAAAAACTGTTTTTT
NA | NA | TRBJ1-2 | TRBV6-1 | CASSERNNYGYTF | TGTGCCAGCAGTGAACGGAATAACTATGGCTACACCTTC
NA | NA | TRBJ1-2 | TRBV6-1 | CASSVDLGGYTF | TGTGCCAGCAGTGTAGACCTAGGAGGCTACACCTTC
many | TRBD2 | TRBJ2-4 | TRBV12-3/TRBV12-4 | CASSLWDRPRGDIQYF | TGTGCCAGCAGTTTATGGGACCGACCCCGGGGGGACATTCAGTACTTC
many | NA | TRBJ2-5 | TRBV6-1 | CASWDSVGETQYF | TGTGCCAGCTGGGACTCCGTGGGAGAGACCCAGTACTTC
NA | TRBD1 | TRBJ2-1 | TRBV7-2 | CASSPGTVREQFF | TGTGCCAGCAGCCCGGGGACAGTCCGCGAGCAGTTCTTC
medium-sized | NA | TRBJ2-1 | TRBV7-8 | CASSSLGGVGRRNEQFF | TGTGCCAGCAGCTCCCTAGGGGGTGTAGGACGCAGGAATGAGCAGTTCTTC
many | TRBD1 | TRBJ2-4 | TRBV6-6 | CASSYSGTGGAYGELAKNIQYF | TGTGCCAGCAGTTACTCAGGGACAGGGGGCGCCTATGGGGAGCTAGCCAAAAACATTCAGTACTTC
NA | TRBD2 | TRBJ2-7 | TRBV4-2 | CASSQDGLAGARYEQYF | TGTGCCAGCAGCCAAGATGGACTAGCGGGAGCTCGATACGAGCAGTACTTC
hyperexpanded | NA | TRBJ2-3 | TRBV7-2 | CASSLDSGGTDTQYF | TGTGCCAGCAGCTTAGACAGCGGAGGCACAGATACGCAGTATTTT
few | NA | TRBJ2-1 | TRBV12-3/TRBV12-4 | CASSLWDRPRGDIQFF | TGTGCCAGCAGTTTATGGGACCGACCCCGGGGGGACATTCAGTTCTTC
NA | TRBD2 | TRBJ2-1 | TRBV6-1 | CASSSPTSDYNEQFF | TGTGCCAGCAGTTCCCCGACTAGCGATTACAATGAGCAGTTCTTC
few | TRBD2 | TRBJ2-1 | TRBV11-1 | CASSTPGGNEQFF | TGTGCCAGCAGCACCCCGGGGGGCAATGAGCAGTTCTTC
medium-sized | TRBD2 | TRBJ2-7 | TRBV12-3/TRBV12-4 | CASSETQKLAGVPYEQYF | TGTGCCAGCAGTGAGACACAAAAACTAGCGGGGGTCCCCTACGAGCAGTACTTC
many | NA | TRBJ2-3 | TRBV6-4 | CASGQPGADTQYF | TGTGCCAGCGGACAGCCAGGGGCAGATACGCAGTATTTT
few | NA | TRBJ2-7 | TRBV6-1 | CASSDWGASHEQYF | TGTGCCAGCAGTGATTGGGGGGCGTCGCACGAGCAGTACTTC
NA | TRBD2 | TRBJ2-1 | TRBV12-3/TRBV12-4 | CASTAAGETQFF | TGTGCCAGCACCGCGGCGGGAGAGACCCAGTTCTTC
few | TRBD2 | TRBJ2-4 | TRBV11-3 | CASSATPSSGKTNEQYF | TGTGCCAGCAGCGCCACCCCTAGTAGCGGGAAGACGAATGAGCAGTACTTC